The TCR beta chain described here comes from a study of blood T cell repertoires in COVID-19. Method: immunoSEQ multiplex PCR; TCRdb's copy keeps in-frame clones and lacks some. The sample yields roughly 120,000 clones, more than 80% seen once. CDR3 size: 19 residues. V dropped 6 bases and J dropped 2 bases, with 29 bases sitting between them. Germline V gene sequence: CDR1 MNHEY, CDR2 SVGEGT. The specimen was peripheral blood. The chain uses TRBV6-2 or TRBV6-3 and TRBJ2-7; D may be TRBD1 (7 bases). This receptor was taken from a woman aged 55-69 years with COVID-19, enrolled during active disease. The CDR3 bases are TGTGCCAGCAGCCCCGATGGGGGGTGGCCAGGGGGGCGCACCTACGAGCAGTACTTC. It is translated as CASSPDGGWPGGRTYEQYF.